The source of this T cell receptor beta chain is a study of regulatory T cells in long-lasting Graves disease. This clonotype was seen ten or more times. This CDR3 comprises 14 residues. From germline, CDR1 is SGHAT and CDR2 FQNNGV. Trimming took off 5 bases at V and 4 bases at J, with 11 bases between the two ends. Sequencing libraries for TCR beta were prepared with iRepertoire HTBI primers and Arm-PCR of CDR3 regions. TCRdb analysed the multiplex PCR reads with MiXCR anew, one entry per CDR3 protein. Of 500,000 or so distinct CDR3 sequences listed, about 15% are singletons. Time point specified: newly diagnosed GD, antithyroid drugs for less than 3 months. Preparation of the TCR library used RNA extracted from PBMCs. Roughly 10 milliliters of peripheral blood were taken and placed in EDTA tubes. This sample was also put to use in a study of T cells in Graves' hyperthyroidism and ophthalmopathy.

The rearrangement joins TRBV11-2 to TRBJ2-2, with D maybe TRBD1 (5 bases). The receptor was derived from a woman aged 50 to 60 with Graves disease. Sequenced material: peripheral blood mononuclear cells (PBMCs), taken at new diagnosis, from a patient treated with antithyroid drugs. This chain's CDR3 is CASSRDRTTGELFF. As DNA, the CDR3 is TGTGCCAGCAGCCGTGACAGAACCACCGGGGAGCTGTTTTTT.